The 2 T cell receptor beta chains below all came from one sample that was sequenced in a study of blood T cell repertoires in COVID-19. Some clones are missing from TCRdb's copy, which holds only in-frame ones; the method was immunoSEQ multiplex PCR. The sample lists roughly 430,000 clones; 70% to 90% were seen once. The sequenced sample was PBMCs or T cells enriched from blood (not recorded which). The receptors come from a middle-aged woman with acute COVID-19.

The chain carries TRBV5-1 and TRBJ2-1; perhaps TRBD2 as D (6 bases). The germline V gene encodes CDR1 SGHRS and CDR2 YFSETQ. This CDR3 spans 16 amino acids. V was shortened by 0 bases and J by 0 bases, with 10 bases between the two germline ends. Here the CDR3 reads CASSLAGGNSYNEQFF. DNA of the CDR3: TGCGCCAGCAGCTTGGCCGGGGGAAACTCCTACAATGAGCAGTTCTTC.

V is TRBV18 and J is TRBJ1-1, with D hard to call. The V end was cut by 4 bases, the J end by 3 bases, with 9 bases between. The CDR3 has 13 residues. Germline V gene data show CDR1 as KGHSH and CDR2 as LQKENI. CDR3 residues: CASSRYSYTEAFF. Here the CDR3 DNA reads TGTGCCAGCTCACGTTATTCGTACACTGAAGCTTTCTTT.